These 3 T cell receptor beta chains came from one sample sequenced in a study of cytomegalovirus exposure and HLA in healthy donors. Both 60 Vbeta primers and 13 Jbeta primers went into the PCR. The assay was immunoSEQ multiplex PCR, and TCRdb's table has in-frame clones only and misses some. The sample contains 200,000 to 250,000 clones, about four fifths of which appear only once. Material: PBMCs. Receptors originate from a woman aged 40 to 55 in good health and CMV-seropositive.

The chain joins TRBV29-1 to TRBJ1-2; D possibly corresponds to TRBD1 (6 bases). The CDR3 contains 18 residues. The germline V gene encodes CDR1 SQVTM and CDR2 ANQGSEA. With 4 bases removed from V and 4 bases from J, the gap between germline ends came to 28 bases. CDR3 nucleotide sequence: TGCAGCGTTGGATCTCTCCTGCCGGGGGGCGCGTTTCTCTATGGCTACACCTTC. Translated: CSVGSLLPGGAFLYGYTF.

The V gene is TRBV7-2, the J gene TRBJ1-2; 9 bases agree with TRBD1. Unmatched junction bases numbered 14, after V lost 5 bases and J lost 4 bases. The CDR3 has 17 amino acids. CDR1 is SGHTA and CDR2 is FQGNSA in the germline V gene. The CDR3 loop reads CASSRRGQGGSSYGYTF. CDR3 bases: TGTGCCAGCAGCCGTAGGGGACAGGGTGGATCAAGCTATGGCTACACCTTC. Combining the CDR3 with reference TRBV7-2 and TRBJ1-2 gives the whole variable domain GAGVSQSPSNKVTEKGKDVELRCDPISGHTALYWYRQSLGQGLEFLIYFQGNSAPDKSGLPSDRFSAERTGGSVSTLTIQRTQQEDSAVYLCASSRRGQGGSSYGYTFGSGTRLTVV.

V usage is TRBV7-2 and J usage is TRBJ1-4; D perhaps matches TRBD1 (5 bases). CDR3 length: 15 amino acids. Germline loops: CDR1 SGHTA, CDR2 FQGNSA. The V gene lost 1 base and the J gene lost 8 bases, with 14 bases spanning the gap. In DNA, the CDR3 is TGTGCCAGCAGCTTAGAGGGGCGGGGGGTAGAAAAACTGTTTTTT. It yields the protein CASSLEGRGVEKLFF.